The entry below gives a single T cell receptor beta chain sequence along with its context. Its antigen is currently unknown. The source of the sample is a study of Ad26.COV2.S vaccination and SARS-CoV-2 variants. The overall study: The study gave Ad26.COV2.S intramuscularly, once or twice 56 days apart.

The sample's treatment: 15 to 20 received Ad26.COV2.S at low or high dose, single or two shots; roughly five received placebo; per-sample allocation not given. The study sampled participants on day 63 after the first vaccine or placebo injection. Wuhan-strain SARS-CoV-2 spike was expressed by the Ad26 vector that made up the vaccine. Overall study findings and caveats: Vaccine and placebo groups showed comparable non-spike TCR breadth.

The CDR3 has 12 amino acids. Germline assignment: CDR1 SGHNT and CDR2 YYREEE (reference sequence). V was clipped by 1 base and J by 6 bases, with 5 bases between them. Measured with immunoSEQ multiplex PCR; TCRdb has only the in-frame clones, and not every one. Of approximately 350,000 clones detected, about nine tenths appear once; the ten largest clones hold 3.4%. The receptor was derived from a person aged 18-65 years who received the Ad26.COV2.S COVID-19 vaccine or a placebo. Sequences were derived from peripheral blood, sampled in a trial of Ad26.COV2.S vaccine versus placebo. The chain combines TRBV5-4 with TRBJ1-5; D gene uncertain. In nucleotides, the CDR3 is TGTGCCAGCAGCTTGATGGGTCAGCCCCAGCATTTT. Its translation: CASSLMGQPQHF.